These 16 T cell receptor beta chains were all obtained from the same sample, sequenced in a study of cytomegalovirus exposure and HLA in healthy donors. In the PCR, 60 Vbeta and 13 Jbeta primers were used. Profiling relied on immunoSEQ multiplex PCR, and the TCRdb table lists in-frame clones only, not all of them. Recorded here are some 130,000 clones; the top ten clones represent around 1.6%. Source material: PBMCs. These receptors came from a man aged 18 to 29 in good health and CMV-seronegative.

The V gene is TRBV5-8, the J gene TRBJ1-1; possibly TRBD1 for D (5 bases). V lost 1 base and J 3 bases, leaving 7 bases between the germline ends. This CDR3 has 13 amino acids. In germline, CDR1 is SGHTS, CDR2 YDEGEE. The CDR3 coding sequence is TGTGCCAGCAGCTTGTGGGGCTACACTGAAGCTTTCTTT. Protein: CASSLWGYTEAFF.

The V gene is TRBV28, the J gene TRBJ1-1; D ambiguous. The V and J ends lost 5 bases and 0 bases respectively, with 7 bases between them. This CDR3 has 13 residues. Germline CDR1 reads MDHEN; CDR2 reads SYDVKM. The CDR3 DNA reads TGTGCCAGCAGTCCTATACTGAACACTGAAGCTTTCTTT. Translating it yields CASSPILNTEAFF. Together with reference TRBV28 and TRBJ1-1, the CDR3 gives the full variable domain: DVKVTQSSRYLVKRTGEKVFLECVQDMDHENMFWYRQDPGLGLRLIYFSYDVKMKEKGDIPEGYSVSREKKERFSLILESASTNQTSMYLCASSPILNTEAFFGQGTRLTVV.

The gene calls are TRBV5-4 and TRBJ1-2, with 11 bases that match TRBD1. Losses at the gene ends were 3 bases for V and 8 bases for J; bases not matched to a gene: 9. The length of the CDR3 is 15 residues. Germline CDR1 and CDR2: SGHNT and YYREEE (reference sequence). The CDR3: CASSSGQGATKGYTF. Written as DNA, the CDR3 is TGTGCCAGCAGCTCTGGACAGGGGGCAACGAAGGGCTACACCTTC.

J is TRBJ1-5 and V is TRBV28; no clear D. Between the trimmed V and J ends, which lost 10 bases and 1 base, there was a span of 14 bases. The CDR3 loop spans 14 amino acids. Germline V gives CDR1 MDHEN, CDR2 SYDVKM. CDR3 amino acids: CATAGFESNQPQHF. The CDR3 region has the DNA TGTGCCACCGCGGGGTTCGAGAGCAATCAGCCCCAGCATTTT.

The CDR3 protein is CASSLAGGNSNQPQHF. The CDR3 DNA is TGTGCCAGCAGCTTGGCGGGGGGGAATAGCAATCAGCCCCAGCATTTT. V is TRBV5-6 and J is TRBJ1-5; D is possibly TRBD1 (5 bases). The germline V and J ends were trimmed by 0 bases and 0 bases, with 10 bases remaining between them. Germline V gives CDR1 SGHDT, CDR2 YYEEEE. This CDR3 contains 16 residues.

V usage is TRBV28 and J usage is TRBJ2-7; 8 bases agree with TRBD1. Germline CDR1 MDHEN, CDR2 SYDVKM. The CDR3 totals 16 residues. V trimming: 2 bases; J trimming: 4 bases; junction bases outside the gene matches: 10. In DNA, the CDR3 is TGTGCCAGCAGTTTAATTCTAGGACAGGGAAATTACGAGCAGTACTTC. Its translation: CASSLILGQGNYEQYF. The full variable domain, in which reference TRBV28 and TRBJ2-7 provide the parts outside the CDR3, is DVKVTQSSRYLVKRTGEKVFLECVQDMDHENMFWYRQDPGLGLRLIYFSYDVKMKEKGDIPEGYSVSREKKERFSLILESASTNQTSMYLCASSLILGQGNYEQYFGPGTRLTVT.

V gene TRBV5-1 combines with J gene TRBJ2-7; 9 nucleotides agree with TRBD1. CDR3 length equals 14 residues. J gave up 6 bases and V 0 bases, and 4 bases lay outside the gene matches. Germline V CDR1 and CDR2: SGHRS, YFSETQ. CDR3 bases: TGCGCCAGCAGCTTGGGGACAGGGGCTCTCGAGCAGTACTTC. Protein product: CASSLGTGALEQYF.

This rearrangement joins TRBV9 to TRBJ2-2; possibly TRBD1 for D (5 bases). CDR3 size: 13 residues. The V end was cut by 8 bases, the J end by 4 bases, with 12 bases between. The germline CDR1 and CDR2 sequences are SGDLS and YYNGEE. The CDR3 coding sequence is TGTGCCAGTCAGCAGGGTAGCACCGGGGAGCTGTTTTTT. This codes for CASQQGSTGELFF.

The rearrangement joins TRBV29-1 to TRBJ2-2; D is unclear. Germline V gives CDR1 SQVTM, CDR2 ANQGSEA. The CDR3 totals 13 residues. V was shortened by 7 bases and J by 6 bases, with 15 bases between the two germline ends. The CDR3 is CSAGRSQAGELFF. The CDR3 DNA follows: TGCAGCGCCGGCCGGTCCCAGGCCGGGGAGCTGTTTTTT.

CDR3 sequence (DNA): TGTGCCAGCAGCGCTTTGACTAGCGGGCCAATCGGTTTCGGGAATGAGCAGTTCTTC. As protein: CASSALTSGPIGFGNEQFF. This chain joins TRBV9 and TRBJ2-1, with 10 nucleotides matching TRBD2. Germline V gene data show CDR1 as SGDLS and CDR2 as YYNGEE. Trimming removed 3 bases from V and 7 bases from J; junction bases left unmatched: 19. This CDR3 has 19 residues.

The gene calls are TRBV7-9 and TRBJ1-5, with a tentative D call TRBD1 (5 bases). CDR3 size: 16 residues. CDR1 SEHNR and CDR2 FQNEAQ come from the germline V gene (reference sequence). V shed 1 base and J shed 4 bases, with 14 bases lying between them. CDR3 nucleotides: TGTGCCAGCAGCTTAGGGGAGGGGTTTGGGAATCAGCCCCAGCATTTT. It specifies CASSLGEGFGNQPQHF.

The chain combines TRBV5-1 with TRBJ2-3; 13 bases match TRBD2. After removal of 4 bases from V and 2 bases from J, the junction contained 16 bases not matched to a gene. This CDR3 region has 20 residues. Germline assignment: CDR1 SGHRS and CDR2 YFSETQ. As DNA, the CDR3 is TGCGCCAGCAGCCGAGGGACTAGCGGGACGAGGGGGGGGCCCACAGATACGCAGTATTTT. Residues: CASSRGTSGTRGGPTDTQYF.

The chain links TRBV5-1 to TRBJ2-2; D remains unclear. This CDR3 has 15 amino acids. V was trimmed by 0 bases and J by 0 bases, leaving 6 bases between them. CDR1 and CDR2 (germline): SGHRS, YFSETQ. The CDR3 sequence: CASSLAAANTGELFF. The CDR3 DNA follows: TGCGCCAGCAGCTTGGCGGCGGCGAACACCGGGGAGCTGTTTTTT.

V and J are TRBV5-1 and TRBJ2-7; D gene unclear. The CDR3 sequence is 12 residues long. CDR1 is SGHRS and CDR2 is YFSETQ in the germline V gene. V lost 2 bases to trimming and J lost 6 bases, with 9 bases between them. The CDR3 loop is CASSLTLSEQYF. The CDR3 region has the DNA TGCGCCAGCAGCTTAACTTTGTCCGAGCAGTACTTC.

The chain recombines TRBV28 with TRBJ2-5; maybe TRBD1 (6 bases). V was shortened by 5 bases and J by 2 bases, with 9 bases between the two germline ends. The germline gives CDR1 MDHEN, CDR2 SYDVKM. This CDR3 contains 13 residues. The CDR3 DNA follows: TGTGCCAGCAGTAGGACAGCTCAAGAGACCCAGTACTTC. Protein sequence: CASSRTAQETQYF.

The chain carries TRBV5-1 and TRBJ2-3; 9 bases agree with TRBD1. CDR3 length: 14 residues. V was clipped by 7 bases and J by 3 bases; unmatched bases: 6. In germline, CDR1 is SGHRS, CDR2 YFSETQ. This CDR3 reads CASGTGTLTDTQYF. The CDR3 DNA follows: TGCGCCAGCGGGACAGGGACGTTAACAGATACGCAGTATTTT.